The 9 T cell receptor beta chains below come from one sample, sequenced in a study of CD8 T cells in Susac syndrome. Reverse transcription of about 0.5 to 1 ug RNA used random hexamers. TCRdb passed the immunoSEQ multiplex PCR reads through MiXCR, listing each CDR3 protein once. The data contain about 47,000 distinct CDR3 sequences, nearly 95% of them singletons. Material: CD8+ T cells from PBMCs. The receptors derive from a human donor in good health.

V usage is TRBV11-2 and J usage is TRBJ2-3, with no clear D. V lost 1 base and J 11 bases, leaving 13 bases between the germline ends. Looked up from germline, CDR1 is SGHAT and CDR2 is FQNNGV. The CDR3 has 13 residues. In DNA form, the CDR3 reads TGTGCCAGCAGCTTAGGGCGTATCAACGGGCAGTATTTT. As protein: CASSLGRINGQYF.

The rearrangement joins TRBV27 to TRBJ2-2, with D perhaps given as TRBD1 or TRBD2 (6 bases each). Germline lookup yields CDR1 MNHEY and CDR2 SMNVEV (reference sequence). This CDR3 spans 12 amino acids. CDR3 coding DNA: TGTGCAGGGGGGCGCGACACCGGGGAGCTGTTTTTT. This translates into CAGGRDTGELFF.

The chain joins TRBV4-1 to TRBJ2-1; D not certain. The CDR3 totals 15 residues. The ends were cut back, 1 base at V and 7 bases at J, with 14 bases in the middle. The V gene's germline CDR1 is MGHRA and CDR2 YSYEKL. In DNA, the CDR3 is TGCGCCAGCAGCCAAGTTTATGTTGGGCAAAATGAGCAGTTCTTC. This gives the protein CASSQVYVGQNEQFF.

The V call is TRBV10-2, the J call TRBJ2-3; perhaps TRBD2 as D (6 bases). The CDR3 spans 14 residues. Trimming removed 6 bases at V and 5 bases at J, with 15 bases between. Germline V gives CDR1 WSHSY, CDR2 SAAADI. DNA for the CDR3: TGCGCCAGCAGCGAGCGGGCCGGGTTAGATACGCAGTATTTT. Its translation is CASSERAGLDTQYF.

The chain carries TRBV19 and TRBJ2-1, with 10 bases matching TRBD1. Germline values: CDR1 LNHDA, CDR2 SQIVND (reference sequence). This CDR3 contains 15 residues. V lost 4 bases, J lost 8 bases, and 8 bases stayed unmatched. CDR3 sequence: CASSTYGTGVDEQFF. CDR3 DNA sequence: TGTGCCAGTAGTACGTACGGGACAGGGGTCGATGAGCAGTTCTTC.

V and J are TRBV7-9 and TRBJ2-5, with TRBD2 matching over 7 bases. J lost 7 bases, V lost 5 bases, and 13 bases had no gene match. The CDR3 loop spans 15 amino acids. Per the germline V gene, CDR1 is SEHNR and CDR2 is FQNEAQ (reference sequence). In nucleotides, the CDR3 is TGTGCCAGCAGCCCAGCGTCGGGGCCGGGGGGGACCCAGTACTTC. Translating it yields CASSPASGPGGTQYF.

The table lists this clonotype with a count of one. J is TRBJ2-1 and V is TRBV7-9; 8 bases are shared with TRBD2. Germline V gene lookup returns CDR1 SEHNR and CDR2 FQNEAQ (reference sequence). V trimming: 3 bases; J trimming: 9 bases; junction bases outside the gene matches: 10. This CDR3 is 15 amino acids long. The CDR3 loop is CASSFPGLGRGEQFF. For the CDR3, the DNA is TGTGCCAGCAGCTTTCCGGGACTAGGAAGGGGTGAGCAGTTCTTC. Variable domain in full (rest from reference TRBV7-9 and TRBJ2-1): DTGVSQNPRHKITKRGQNVTFRCDPISEHNRLYWYRQTLGQGPEFLTYFQNEAQLEKSRLLSDRFSAERPKGSFSTLEIQRTEQGDSAMYLCASSFPGLGRGEQFFGPGTRLTVL.

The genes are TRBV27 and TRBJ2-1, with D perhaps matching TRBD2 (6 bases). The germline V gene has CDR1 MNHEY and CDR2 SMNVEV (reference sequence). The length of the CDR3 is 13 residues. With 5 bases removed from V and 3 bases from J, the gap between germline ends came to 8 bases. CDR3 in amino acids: CASSVTSYNEQFF. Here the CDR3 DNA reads TGTGCCAGCAGTGTGACTAGCTACAATGAGCAGTTCTTC.

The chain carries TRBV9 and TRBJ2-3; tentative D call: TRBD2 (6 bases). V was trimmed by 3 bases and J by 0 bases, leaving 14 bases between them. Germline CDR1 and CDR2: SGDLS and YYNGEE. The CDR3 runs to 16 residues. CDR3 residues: CASSDGTLSSTDTQYF. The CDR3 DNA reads TGTGCCAGCAGCGATGGGACTCTCAGTAGCACAGATACGCAGTATTTT. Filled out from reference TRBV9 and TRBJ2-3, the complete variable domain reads DSGVTQTPKHLITATGQRVTLRCSPRSGDLSVYWYQQSLDQGLQFLIQYYNGEERAKGNILERFSAQQFPDLHSELNLSSLELGDSALYFCASSDGTLSSTDTQYFGPGTRLTVL.